This T cell receptor beta chain was sequenced in a study of blood T cell repertoires in COVID-19. Study details: T cells, B-cell-depleted T cells, or PBMCs provided the cDNA or gDNA that served as material.

Original processing methods: Amplification of reference gene primers was used by the study to estimate nucleated cell counts. Clones were read by immunoSEQ multiplex PCR, and TCRdb kept only the in-frame ones, dropping some. V and J calls and clone size are given by that table; D and trimming were obtained from the DNA. The profile shows fewer than 350,000 clones, about nine tenths of them singletons. The length of the CDR3 is 16 residues. Looked up from germline, CDR1 is MNHEY and CDR2 is SVGAGI. V dropped 4 bases and J dropped 6 bases, with 19 bases sitting between them. The rearrangement uses TRBV6-5 and TRBJ1-5; D is perhaps TRBD1 (6 bases). Specimen: peripheral blood. This receptor was identified in a woman in her sixties or seventies with COVID-19, enrolled during active disease. The CDR3 DNA follows: TGTGCCAGCAGTTCAAAACAGGGAATCGGACGTCAGCCCCAGCATTTT. Translating it yields CASSSKQGIGRQPQHF.